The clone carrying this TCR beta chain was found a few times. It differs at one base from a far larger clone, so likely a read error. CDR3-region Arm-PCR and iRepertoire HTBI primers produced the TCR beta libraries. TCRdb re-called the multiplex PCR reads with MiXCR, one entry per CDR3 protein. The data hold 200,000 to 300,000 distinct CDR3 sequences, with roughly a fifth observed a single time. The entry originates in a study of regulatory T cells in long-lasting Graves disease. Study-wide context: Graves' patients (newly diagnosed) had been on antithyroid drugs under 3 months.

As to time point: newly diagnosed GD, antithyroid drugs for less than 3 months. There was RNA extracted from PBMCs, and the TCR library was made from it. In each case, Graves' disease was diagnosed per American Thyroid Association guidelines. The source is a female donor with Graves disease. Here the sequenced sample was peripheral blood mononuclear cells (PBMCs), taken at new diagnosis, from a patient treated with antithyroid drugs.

This CDR3 is CAGSSGVVADTQYF. In DNA form, the CDR3 reads TGTGCCGGCAGTTCAGGGGTGGTGGCAGATACGCAGTATTTT. V usage is TRBV7-9 and J usage is TRBJ2-3, with a weak D call TRBD1 (6 bases). The CDR3 loop spans 14 amino acids. The germline CDR1 and CDR2 sequences are SEHNR and FQNEAQ (reference sequence).